This T cell receptor (beta chain) was sequenced during a study of cytomegalovirus exposure and HLA in healthy donors. Study-level results: As a later analysis revealed, the rate of TCR association differed by HLA locus, with DRB1 most and HLA-C fewest. Common viral pathogens (according to a later analysis) appeared linked to several of the most significant clusters.

Germline V gives CDR1 SGHDN, CDR2 FVKESK. Between the trimmed V and J ends, which lost 2 bases and 5 bases, there was a span of 15 bases. The CDR3 totals 15 residues. The PCR made use of 60 Vbeta and 13 Jbeta primers. Original processing methods: Later reanalysis found roughly 80 million unique TCR beta chains, approximately 11 million of them shared. Only in-frame clones appear in the TCRdb table, and some are missing; sequencing was by immunoSEQ multiplex PCR. V, J and clone size are those of that table, while D and trimming were read from the DNA. In the table there are some 150,000 clones, about 80% of which are singletons. Points on this clone: The antigen is unknown.

The TCR sequence derives from a young man in good health and CMV-seropositive. Source material: PBMCs. The chain links TRBV14 to TRBJ2-5; a possible D gene is TRBD1 (6 bases). CDR3 sequence: CASSQLGAQGETQYF. In nucleotides, the CDR3 is TGTGCCAGCAGCCAATTAGGCGCACAGGGCGAGACCCAGTACTTC.